The clone carrying this T cell receptor (beta chain) was seen only a few times. The antigen remains unidentified. This sample was included in a study of cytomegalovirus exposure and HLA in healthy donors. Study results and caveats: The study designated about 160 TCR beta chains cytomegalovirus-associated. In a later analysis, productive TCRs from donors in an Asian-associated ancestry cluster reportedly carried fewer N-insertions than the cohort mean. Most TCR sequences showed up rarely, but some public TCRs showed up in many donors.

CDR3 length: 16 residues. Germline V gene lookup returns CDR1 LNHDA and CDR2 SQIVND (reference sequence). V shed 4 bases, J shed 3 bases, and the junction held 4 bases outside the gene matches. This PCR relied on a set of 60 Vbeta primers and 13 Jbeta primers. Measured with immunoSEQ multiplex PCR; TCRdb has only the in-frame clones, and not every one. The sample lists about 180,000 clones, approximately 80% seen once, with 6% to 7.5% in the top ten. The chain carries TRBV19 and TRBJ2-3; 13 nucleotides agree with TRBD2. The TCR comes from a man aged 25 to 45 in good health and CMV-seropositive. Source material: PBMCs. As DNA, the CDR3 is TGTGCCAGTAGTACGAGGACTAGCGGGGGAACAGATACGCAGTATTTT. Translating it yields CASSTRTSGGTDTQYF.